Below are 10 T cell receptor beta chains sequenced from a single sample in a study of vaccination effects on CD4 cells after COVID-19. CD4+ T cell isolation took place after 10 days of culture. Infection with SARS-CoV-2 occurred in the person between March and December 2020, and PCR confirmed it. Participants received two doses of either the BNT162b2 or mRNA-1273 vaccine. Only in-frame clones appear in the TCRdb table, and some are missing; sequencing was by immunoSEQ multiplex PCR. The data contain about 46,000 clones, around 74% of them singletons. Their target antigens are unknown. Sequencing used CD4+ T cells from PBMCs cultured without peptide, obtained after COVID-19 vaccination. These receptors all come from a human donor who had a prior SARS-CoV-2 infection.

The rearrangement uses TRBV19 and TRBJ2-7; perhaps D is TRBD1 or TRBD2 (5 bases each). Trimming left V 4 bases short and J 1 base short, with 8 bases between. This CDR3 contains 13 residues. CDR1 and CDR2 (germline): LNHDA, SQIVND (reference sequence). The CDR3 loop reads CASSTGASYEQYF. Written as DNA, the CDR3 is TGTGCCAGTAGTACCGGGGCTTCCTACGAGCAGTACTTC.

The genes are TRBV7-9 and TRBJ2-5; D call uncertain. Germline CDR1 SEHNR, CDR2 FQNEAQ (reference sequence). The CDR3 runs 11 residues. V was cut by 4 bases and J by 0 bases, with 0 bases left in between. The CDR3 here is CASSYQETQYF. CDR3 DNA sequence: TGTGCCAGCAGCTACCAAGAGACCCAGTACTTC.

The rearrangement links TRBV5-4 to TRBJ2-1; 7 bases fit TRBD2. Trimming cost V 2 bases and J 5 bases; bases outside gene matches: 7. The CDR3 sequence is 15 residues long. The germline V gene encodes CDR1 SGHNT and CDR2 YYREEE (reference sequence). The CDR3 reads CASSFGLAGNNEQFF. The CDR3 DNA is TGTGCCAGCAGCTTCGGTTTAGCGGGCAACAATGAGCAGTTCTTC.

The CDR3 is CATSDSTGTGKGELFF. The CDR3 DNA sequence: TGTGCCACCAGTGATTCAACTGGGACAGGGAAAGGGGAGCTGTTTTTT. This rearrangement joins TRBV24-1 to TRBJ2-2, with 9 bases lining up with TRBD1. The junction had 8 bases not matched to a gene; V was cut back by 2 bases and J by 8 bases. Germline CDR1 is KGHDR and CDR2 is SFDVKD. The CDR3 runs to 16 residues.

The chain employs TRBV15 and TRBJ2-1; 11 nucleotides match TRBD2. The CDR3 runs 17 residues. V lost 2 bases to trimming and J lost 4 bases; unmatched junction nucleotides: 7. Per the germline V gene, CDR1 is LNHNV and CDR2 is YYDKDF (reference sequence). CDR3 sequence (DNA): TGTGCCACCAGCAGATTAACCGGGACTAGCGGTTACAATGAGCAGTTCTTC. This gives the protein CATSRLTGTSGYNEQFF.

The CDR3 sequence: CASSRLAVIPGTANAQSPLHF. The CDR3 DNA sequence: TGCGCCAGCAGCCGCTTAGCGGTCATTCCCGGGACAGCGAACGCACAATCACCCCTCCACTTT. This sequence joins TRBV4-1 and TRBJ1-6; 7 bases fit TRBD1. Germline assignment: CDR1 MGHRA and CDR2 YSYEKL. Losses at the gene ends were 4 bases for V and 10 bases for J; bases not matched to a gene: 28. This CDR3 is built from 21 residues.

This chain joins TRBV6-5 and TRBJ2-7; perhaps TRBD1 as D (5 bases). Trimming pared 3 bases from V and 3 bases from J, leaving 15 bases between. Germline V gene lookup returns CDR1 MNHEY and CDR2 SVGAGI. This CDR3 contains 15 residues. CDR3 protein: CASSYQGPGFYEQYF. The CDR3 DNA is TGTGCCAGCAGTTATCAGGGTCCCGGGTTCTACGAGCAGTACTTC.

V and J are TRBV19 and TRBJ1-5, with 7 bases fitting TRBD1. V gave up 3 bases and J gave up 5 bases; unmatched junction bases: 4. The CDR3 runs 14 residues. The germline V gene has CDR1 LNHDA and CDR2 SQIVND (reference sequence). In nucleotides, the CDR3 is TGTGCCAGTAGTATCCGGGACAGAGATCAGCCCCAGCATTTT. This sequence encodes CASSIRDRDQPQHF.

This clone was seen a single time. The chain employs TRBV20-1 and TRBJ2-3, with 8 positions matching TRBD2. V gave up 3 bases and J gave up 2 bases; unmatched junction bases: 7. The germline V gene encodes CDR1 DFQATT and CDR2 SNEGSKA (reference sequence). This CDR3 is built from 15 residues. In nucleotides, the CDR3 is TGCAGTGCTAGTATCGGGACTAGGGCCACAGATACGCAGTATTTT. Amino acids: CSASIGTRATDTQYF.

This clone was detected only once. The V gene is TRBV20-1, the J gene TRBJ2-5; the match to TRBD1 covers 7 bases. From germline, CDR1 is DFQATT and CDR2 SNEGSKA (reference sequence). The trim removed 3 bases at V and 4 bases at J, leaving 8 bases unmatched. The CDR3 extends over 14 amino acids. The CDR3: CSASGTAEGETQYF. CDR3 nucleotide sequence: TGCAGTGCTAGTGGGACAGCTGAGGGAGAGACCCAGTACTTC.